This TCR beta chain stems from a study of PD-L1 blockade in urothelial cancer. On the study more broadly: At 3 weeks after treatment start (second dose) and again at 6 weeks, blood was analyzed.

The time point denotes: pretreatment peripheral blood. Profiling relied on immunoSEQ multiplex PCR, and the TCRdb table lists in-frame clones only, not all of them. The table has fewer than 50,000 clones, approximately 91% seen once; the top ten hold approximately 25%. CDR3 length: 15 residues. J gave up 3 bases and V 6 bases, and 4 bases lay outside the gene matches. Germline CDR1 reads KGHSH; CDR2 reads LQKENI. The TCR was taken from a donor over 35 with urothelial cancer. This specimen was PBMCs, taken around atezolizumab (anti-PD-L1) treatment. The genes are TRBV18 and TRBJ2-6, with 8 bases lining up with TRBD1. In DNA form, the CDR3 reads TGTGCCAGCTCTACCGGACAGGGTGGGGCCAACGTCCTGACTTTC. Protein: CASSTGQGGANVLTF.